Each of the 10 T cell receptor beta chains below was sequenced from the same sample in a study of cytomegalovirus exposure and HLA in healthy donors. Measured with immunoSEQ multiplex PCR; TCRdb has only the in-frame clones, and not every one. The sample records some 270,000 clones, 65% to 90% being singletons. The sample comprised PBMCs. These receptors originate from a woman under 30 in good health and CMV-seronegative.

This chain links TRBV27 with TRBJ1-1; 8 nucleotides agree with TRBD1. Germline values: CDR1 MNHEY, CDR2 SMNVEV (reference sequence). The length of the CDR3 is 14 residues. With V trimmed by 3 bases and J by 4 bases, 4 bases remained unmatched. The CDR3 nucleotides are TGTGCCAGCAGTTTTCAGGGGGCGATCACTGAAGCTTTCTTT. Amino acids: CASSFQGAITEAFF.

V gene TRBV19 combines with J gene TRBJ2-4; D gene ambiguous. There are 11 residues in the CDR3. Germline CDR1 is LNHDA and CDR2 is SQIVND (reference sequence). Trimming took 6 bases from V and 8 from J, leaving 8 bases between them. The CDR3 coding sequence is TGTGCCAGTAGCGGGTGGGACATTCAGTACTTC. Its translation is CASSGWDIQYF.

The genes are TRBV2 and TRBJ2-5; 9 nucleotides line up with TRBD1. This CDR3 has 15 amino acids. Germline CDR1 and CDR2: SNHLY and FYNNEI. The V gene end was trimmed by 7 bases and the J gene end by 1 base; junction bases not matched to a gene: 7. Here the CDR3 reads CASIKQGAPQETQYF. The CDR3 DNA follows: TGTGCCAGCATAAAACAGGGGGCCCCCCAAGAGACCCAGTACTTC.

Note on this clone: This sample also contains other DNA sequences that code for the same CDR3. V usage is TRBV5-1 and J usage is TRBJ1-1; the match to TRBD1 covers 9 bases. Losses at the gene ends were 4 bases for V and 3 bases for J; bases not matched to a gene: 4. The germline V gene encodes CDR1 SGHRS and CDR2 YFSETQ. This CDR3 is 14 amino acids long. The CDR3 here is CASSPRTGDTEAFF. Written as DNA, the CDR3 is TGCGCCAGCAGCCCCAGGACAGGGGACACTGAAGCTTTCTTT.

This chain links TRBV7-8 with TRBJ2-3; 9 positions match TRBD1. After removal of 5 bases from V and 0 bases from J, the junction contained 6 bases not matched to a gene. This CDR3 has 16 residues. The germline CDR1 and CDR2 sequences are SGHVS and FQNEAQ. The CDR3 sequence: CASSPWTGESTDTQYF. CDR3 DNA: TGTGCCAGCAGCCCGTGGACAGGGGAGAGCACAGATACGCAGTATTTT.

The genes are TRBV10-3 and TRBJ2-3; 10 bases agree with TRBD1. The V segment lost 10 bases and the J segment 5 bases; nucleotides outside the gene matches: 6. The CDR3 has 13 residues. In germline, CDR1 is ENHRY, CDR2 SYGVKD. In nucleotides, the CDR3 is TGTGCCAGGAGACAGGGGGCGGAAGATACGCAGTATTTT. Translating it yields CARRQGAEDTQYF.

The chain carries TRBV7-2 and TRBJ2-5; tentative D call: TRBD2 (6 bases). Trimming removed 5 bases from V and 4 bases from J, with 17 bases in between. CDR3 length equals 15 residues. The germline CDR1 and CDR2 sequences are SGHTA and FQGNSA. The CDR3 DNA sequence: TGTGCCAGCAGCCGCCAAGGTGGTAGCGGAGAGACCCAGTACTTC. It is translated as CASSRQGGSGETQYF. Full variable domain (rest looked up from reference TRBV7-2 and TRBJ2-5): GAGVSQSPSNKVTEKGKDVELRCDPISGHTALYWYRQSLGQGLEFLIYFQGNSAPDKSGLPSDRFSAERTGGSVSTLTIQRTQQEDSAVYLCASSRQGGSGETQYFGPGTRLLVL.

This clone came up a few times. This chain connects TRBV19 to TRBJ2-7; a possible D gene is TRBD1 (5 bases). Trimming took off 6 bases at V and 7 bases at J, with 13 bases between the two ends. Germline CDR1 reads LNHDA; CDR2 reads SQIVND (reference sequence). CDR3 size: 12 residues. CDR3 in amino acids: CASSPQGGEQYF. The DNA for the CDR3 is TGTGCCAGTAGCCCCCAGGGTGGTGAGCAGTACTTC.

The chain carries TRBV29-1 and TRBJ1-6, with 7 bases fitting TRBD1. V lost 5 bases and J lost 3; bases outside the gene matches: 4. The V gene's germline CDR1 is SQVTM and CDR2 ANQGSEA. CDR3 size: 14 residues. The CDR3 DNA is TGCAGCGTTAGACAGGGAAACTATAATTCACCCCTCCACTTT. Its translation: CSVRQGNYNSPLHF.

V usage is TRBV19 and J usage is TRBJ1-5; 11 bases agree with TRBD1. V gave up 5 bases and J gave up 6 bases; unmatched junction bases: 9. The CDR3 runs 16 residues. CDR1 is LNHDA, CDR2 SQIVND, per germline (reference sequence). The CDR3 DNA follows: TGTGCCAGTAGTGCCCCGGGACAGGGGGGGACTCAGCCCCAGCATTTT. Protein: CASSAPGQGGTQPQHF.